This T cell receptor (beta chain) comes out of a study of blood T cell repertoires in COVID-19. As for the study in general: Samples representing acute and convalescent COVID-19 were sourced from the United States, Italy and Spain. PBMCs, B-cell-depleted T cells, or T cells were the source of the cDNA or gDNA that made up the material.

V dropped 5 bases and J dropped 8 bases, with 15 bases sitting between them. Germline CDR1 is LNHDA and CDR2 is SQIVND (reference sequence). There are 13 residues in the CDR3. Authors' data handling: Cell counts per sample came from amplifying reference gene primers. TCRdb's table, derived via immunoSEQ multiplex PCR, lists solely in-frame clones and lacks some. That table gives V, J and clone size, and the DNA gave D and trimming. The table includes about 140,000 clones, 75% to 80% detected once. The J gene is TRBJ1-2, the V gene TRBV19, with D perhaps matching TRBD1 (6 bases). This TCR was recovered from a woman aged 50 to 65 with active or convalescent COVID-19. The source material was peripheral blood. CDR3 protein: CASSASYRVGYTF. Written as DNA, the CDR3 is TGTGCCAGTAGTGCCTCCTACAGGGTAGGCTACACCTTC.